Each of the 5 T cell receptor beta chains below was sequenced from the same sample in a study of cytomegalovirus exposure and HLA in healthy donors listed by TCRdb under 2017. Library method: the immunoSEQ multiplex PCR assay. For the multiplex PCR, a mixture combining 60 forward primers for TCR Vbeta segments and 13 reverse primers for TCR Jbeta segments was used. TCRdb re-hosts the immuneACCESS table, in-frame sequences only. Its copies lack some clones; in the studies checked, an unresolved V gene accounts for under half of them, and the cause for the rest is not known. For this sample there are 100,000 to 120,000 clones; 60% to 80% appear just once. Jointly, the top ten make up 8.5% to 10% of the sample. Sequenced input: PBMCs. These receptors were obtained from a woman in her 40s in good health and CMV-seropositive.

The chain is built from TRBV15 and TRBJ2-7; D gene unclear. V was shortened by 1 base and J by 2 bases, with 15 bases between the two germline ends. CDR1 and CDR2 from the germline V gene are LNHNV and YYDKDF (reference sequence). The CDR3 covers 16 residues. Written as DNA, the CDR3 is TGTGCCACCAGCAGAGTTCTTAGCTCCTCCCCCTACGAGCAGTACTTC. Residues: CATSRVLSSSPYEQYF.

The chain joins TRBV12-5 to TRBJ1-1; 8 bases fit TRBD1. The CDR3 covers 12 residues. The J segment lost 5 bases and the V segment lost 4 bases, leaving 0 bases of the junction unmatched. CDR1 is LGHNT and CDR2 is FRNRAP in the germline V gene. This chain's CDR3 is CASGWDRTEAFF. The CDR3 DNA reads as TGTGCTAGTGGTTGGGACAGGACTGAAGCTTTCTTT.

The rearrangement joins TRBV10-3 to TRBJ1-1; TRBD1 is a possible D gene (5 bases). This CDR3 region has 16 residues. Germline V gives CDR1 ENHRY, CDR2 SYGVKD. The ends were cut back, 4 bases at V and 2 bases at J, with 17 bases in the middle. In DNA form, the CDR3 reads TGTGCCATCAGTGGTGGGGGAGGCGCGTCTAACACTGAAGCTTTCTTT. It translates to CAISGGGGASNTEAFF.

This clone was recorded a few times. The sample holds other DNA sequences that translate to the same CDR3. The DNA for the CDR3 is TGCAGCGTAGGTCAGGACTATGGCTACACCTTC. Translated: CSVGQDYGYTF. V gene TRBV29-1 combines with J gene TRBJ1-2, with no clear D. The CDR3 runs to 11 residues. V lost 6 bases to trimming and J lost 3 bases, with 8 bases between them. The germline V gene encodes CDR1 SQVTM and CDR2 ANQGSEA. Drawing the rest from reference TRBV29-1 and TRBJ1-2, the complete variable domain is SAVISQKPSRDICQRGTSLTIQCQVDSQVTMMFWYRQQPGQSLTLIATANQGSEATYESGFVIDKFPISRPNLTFSTLTVSNMSPEDSSIYLCSVGQDYGYTFGSGTRLTVV.

This sequence joins TRBV5-1 and TRBJ2-7; 7 bases map to TRBD1. The length of the CDR3 is 13 residues. The V gene's germline CDR1 is SGHRS and CDR2 YFSETQ. V shed 3 bases, J shed 12 bases, and the junction held 12 bases outside the gene matches. The CDR3 sequence: CASSSDPTGAPYF. The CDR3 bases are TGCGCCAGCAGCTCTGATCCTACAGGGGCTCCGTACTTC.